This T cell receptor beta chain was documented in a study of cytomegalovirus exposure and HLA in healthy donors. Study conclusions and caveats: One variant, a missense change in DCLRE1C, was linked in a later analysis to TCR beta V- and J-gene trimming. Altogether, 170 or so TCR beta chains were recorded as cytomegalovirus-associated. HLA restriction was apparent for most CMV-associated TCR beta chains in a later analysis. In a later analysis, TCR association rates varied by HLA locus: DRB1 most, HLA-C fewest.

The PCR contained 60 Vbeta and 13 Jbeta primers. Profiling relied on immunoSEQ multiplex PCR, and the TCRdb table lists in-frame clones only, not all of them. This sample has fewer than 200,000 clones, with roughly 84% found just once. With regard to this clone: Its antigen is unknown.

Trimming shortened V by 2 bases and J by 0 bases, and 8 bases separated the two germline ends. The CDR3 runs 15 residues. Germline CDR1 and CDR2: LNHDA and SQIVND (reference sequence). The chain couples TRBV19 to TRBJ1-5; D not resolved. The sequence was collected from a man between 18 and 35 years old in good health and CMV-seropositive. The sequenced material came from PBMCs. CDR3 in amino acids: CASSILADSNQPQHF. As DNA, the CDR3 is TGTGCCAGTAGTATACTGGCGGATAGCAATCAGCCCCAGCATTTT.